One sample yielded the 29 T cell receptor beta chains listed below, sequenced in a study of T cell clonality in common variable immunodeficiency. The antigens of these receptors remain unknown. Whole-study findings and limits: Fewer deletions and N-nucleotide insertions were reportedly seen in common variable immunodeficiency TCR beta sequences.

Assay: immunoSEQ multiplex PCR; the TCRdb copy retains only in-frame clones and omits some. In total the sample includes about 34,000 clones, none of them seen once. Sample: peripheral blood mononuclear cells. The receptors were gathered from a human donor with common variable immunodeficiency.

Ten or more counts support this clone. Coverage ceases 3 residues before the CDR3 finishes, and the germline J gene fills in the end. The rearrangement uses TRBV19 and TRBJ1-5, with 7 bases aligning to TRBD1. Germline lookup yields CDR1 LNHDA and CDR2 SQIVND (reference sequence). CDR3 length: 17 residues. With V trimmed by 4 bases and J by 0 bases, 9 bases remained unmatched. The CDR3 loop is CASSTYPGTVSNQPQHF. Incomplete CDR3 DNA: TGTGCCAGTAGTACGTACCCAGGGACAGTTAGCAATCAGCCC.

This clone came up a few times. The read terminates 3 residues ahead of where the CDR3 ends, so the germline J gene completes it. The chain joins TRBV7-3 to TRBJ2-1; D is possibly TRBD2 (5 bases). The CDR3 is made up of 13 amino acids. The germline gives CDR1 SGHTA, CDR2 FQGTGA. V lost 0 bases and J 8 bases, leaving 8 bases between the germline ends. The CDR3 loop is CASSLTRVDEQFF. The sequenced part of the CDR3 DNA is TGTGCCAGCAGCTTAACGCGGGTCGATGAG.

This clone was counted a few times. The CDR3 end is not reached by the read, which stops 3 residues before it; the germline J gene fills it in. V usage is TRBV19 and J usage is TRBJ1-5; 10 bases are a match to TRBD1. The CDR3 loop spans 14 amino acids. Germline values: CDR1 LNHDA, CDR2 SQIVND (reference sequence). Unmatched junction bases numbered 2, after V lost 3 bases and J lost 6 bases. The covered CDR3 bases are TGTGCCAGTAGTATGAGGGACAGGGGTCAGCCC. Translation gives CASSMRDRGQP. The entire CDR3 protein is CASSMRDRGQPQHF.

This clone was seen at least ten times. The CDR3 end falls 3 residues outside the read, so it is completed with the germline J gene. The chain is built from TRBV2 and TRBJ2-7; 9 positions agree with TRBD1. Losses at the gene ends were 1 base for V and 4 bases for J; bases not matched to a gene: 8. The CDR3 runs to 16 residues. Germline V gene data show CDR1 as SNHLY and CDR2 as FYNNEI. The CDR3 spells CASSEGPTGTGYEQYF. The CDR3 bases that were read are TGTGCCAGCAGTGAAGGGCCGACAGGGACAGGGTACGAG. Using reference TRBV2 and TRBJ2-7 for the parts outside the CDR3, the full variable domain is EPEVTQTPSHQVTQMGQEVILRCVPISNHLYFYWYRQILGQKVEFLVSFYNNEISEKSEIFDDQFSVERPDGSNFTLKIRSTKLEDSAMYFCASSEGPTGTGYEQYFGPGTRLTVT.

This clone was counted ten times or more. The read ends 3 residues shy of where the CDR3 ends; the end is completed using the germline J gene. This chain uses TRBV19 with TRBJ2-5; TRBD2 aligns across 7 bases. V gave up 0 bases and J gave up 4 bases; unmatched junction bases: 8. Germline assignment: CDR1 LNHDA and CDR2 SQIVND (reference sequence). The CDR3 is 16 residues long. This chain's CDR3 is CASSIDRPSGGETQYF. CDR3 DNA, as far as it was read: TGTGCCAGTAGTATAGATCGGCCTAGCGGTGGAGAGACC.

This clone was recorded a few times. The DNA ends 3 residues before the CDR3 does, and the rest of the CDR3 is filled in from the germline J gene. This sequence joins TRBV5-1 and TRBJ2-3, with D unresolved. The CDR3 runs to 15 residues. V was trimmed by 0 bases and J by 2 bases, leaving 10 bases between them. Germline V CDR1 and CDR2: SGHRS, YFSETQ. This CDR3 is CASSLAWLDTDTQYF. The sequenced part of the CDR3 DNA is TGCGCCAGCAGCTTGGCATGGCTAGACACAGATACG.

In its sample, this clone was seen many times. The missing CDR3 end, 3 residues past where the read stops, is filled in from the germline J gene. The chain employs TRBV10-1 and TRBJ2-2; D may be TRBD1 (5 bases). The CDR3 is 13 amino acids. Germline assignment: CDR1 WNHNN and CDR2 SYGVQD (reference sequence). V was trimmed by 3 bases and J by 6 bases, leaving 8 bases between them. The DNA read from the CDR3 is TGCGCCAGCAGTGACAGGGCGGCCGGGGAG. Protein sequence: CASSDRAAGE. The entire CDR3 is CASSDRAAGELFF.

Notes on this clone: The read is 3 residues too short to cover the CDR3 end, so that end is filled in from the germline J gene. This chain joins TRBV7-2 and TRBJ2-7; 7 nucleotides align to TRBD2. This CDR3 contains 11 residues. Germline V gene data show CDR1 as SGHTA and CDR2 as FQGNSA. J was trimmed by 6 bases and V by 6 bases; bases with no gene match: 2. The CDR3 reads CASRGGSEQYF. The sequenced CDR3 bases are TGTGCCAGCAGGGGGGGGAGCGAG. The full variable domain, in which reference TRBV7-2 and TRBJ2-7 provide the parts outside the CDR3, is GAGVSQSPSNKVTEKGKDVELRCDPISGHTALYWYRQSLGQGLEFLIYFQGNSAPDKSGLPSDRFSAERTGGSVSTLTIQRTQQEDSAVYLCASRGGSEQYFGPGTRLTVT.

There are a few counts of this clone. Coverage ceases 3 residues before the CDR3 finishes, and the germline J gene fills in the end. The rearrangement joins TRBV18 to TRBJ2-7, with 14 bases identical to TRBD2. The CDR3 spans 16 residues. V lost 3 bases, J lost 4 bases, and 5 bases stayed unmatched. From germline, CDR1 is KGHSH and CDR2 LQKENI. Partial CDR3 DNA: TGTGCCAGCTCACCGGGGACTAGCGGGAGATCATACGAG. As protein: CASSPGTSGRSYE. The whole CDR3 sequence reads CASSPGTSGRSYEQYF. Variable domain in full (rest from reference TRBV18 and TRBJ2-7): NAGVMQNPRHLVRRRGQEARLRCSPMKGHSHVYWYRQLPEEGLKFMVYLQKENIIDESGMPKERFSAEFPKEGPSILRIQQVVRGDSAAYFCASSPGTSGRSYEQYFGPGTRLTVT.

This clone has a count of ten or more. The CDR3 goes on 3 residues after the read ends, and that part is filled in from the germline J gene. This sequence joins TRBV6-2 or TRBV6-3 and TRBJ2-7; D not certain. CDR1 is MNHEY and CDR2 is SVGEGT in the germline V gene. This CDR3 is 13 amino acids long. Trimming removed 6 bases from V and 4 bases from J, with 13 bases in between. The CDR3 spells CASRPLPLYEQYF. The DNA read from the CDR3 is TGTGCCAGCAGACCCCTTCCCCTATACGAG.

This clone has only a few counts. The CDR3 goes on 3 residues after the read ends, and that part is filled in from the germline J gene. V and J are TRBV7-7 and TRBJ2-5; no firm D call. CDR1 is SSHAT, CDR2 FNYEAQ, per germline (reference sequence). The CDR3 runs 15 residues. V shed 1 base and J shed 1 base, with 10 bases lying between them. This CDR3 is CASSLGSTGQETQYF. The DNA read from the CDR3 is TGTGCCAGCAGCTTAGGTTCCACCGGCCAAGAGACC.

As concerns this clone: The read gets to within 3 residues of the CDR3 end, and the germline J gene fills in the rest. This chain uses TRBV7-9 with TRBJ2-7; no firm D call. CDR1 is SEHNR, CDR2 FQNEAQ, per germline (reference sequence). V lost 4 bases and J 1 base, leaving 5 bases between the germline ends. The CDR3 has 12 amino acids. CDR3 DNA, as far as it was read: TGTGCCAGCAGCTCAACTTCCTACGAG. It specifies CASSSTSYE. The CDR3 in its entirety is CASSSTSYEQYF.

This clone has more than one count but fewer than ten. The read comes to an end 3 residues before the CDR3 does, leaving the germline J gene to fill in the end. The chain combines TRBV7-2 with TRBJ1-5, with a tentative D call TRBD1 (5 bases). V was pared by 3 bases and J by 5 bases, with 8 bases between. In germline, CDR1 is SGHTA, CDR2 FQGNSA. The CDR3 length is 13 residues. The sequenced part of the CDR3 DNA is TGTGCCAGCAGCTTCAGAGGGGATCAGCCC. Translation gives CASSFRGDQP. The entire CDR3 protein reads CASSFRGDQPQHF.

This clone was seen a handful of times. Here the CDR3 reads CSANRGSNTEAFF. The covered CDR3 bases are TGCAGTGCAAACAGGGGTTCGAACACTGAA. V is TRBV20-1 and J is TRBJ1-1, with 7 bases aligning to TRBD1. The read terminates 3 residues before the CDR3 end, so the remaining end is supplied by the germline J gene. The germline gives CDR1 DFQATT, CDR2 SNEGSKA (reference sequence). V dropped 6 bases and J dropped 1; count of bases not matched to a gene: 5. CDR3 size: 13 residues.

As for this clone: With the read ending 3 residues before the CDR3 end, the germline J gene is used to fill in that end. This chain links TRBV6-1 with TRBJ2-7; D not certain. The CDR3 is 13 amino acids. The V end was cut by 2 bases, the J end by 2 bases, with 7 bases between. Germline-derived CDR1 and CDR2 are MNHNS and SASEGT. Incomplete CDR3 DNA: TGTGCCAGCAGTGAAAGGGCTACCTACGAG. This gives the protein CASSERATYE. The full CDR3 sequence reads CASSERATYEQYF.

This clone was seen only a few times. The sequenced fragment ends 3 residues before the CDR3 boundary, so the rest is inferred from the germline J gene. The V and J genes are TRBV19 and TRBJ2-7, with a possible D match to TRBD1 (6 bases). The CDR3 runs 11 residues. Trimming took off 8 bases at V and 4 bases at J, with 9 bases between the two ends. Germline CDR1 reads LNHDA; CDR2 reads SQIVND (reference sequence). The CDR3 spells CASQGGYEQYF. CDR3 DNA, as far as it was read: TGTGCCAGTCAAGGGGGTTACGAG.

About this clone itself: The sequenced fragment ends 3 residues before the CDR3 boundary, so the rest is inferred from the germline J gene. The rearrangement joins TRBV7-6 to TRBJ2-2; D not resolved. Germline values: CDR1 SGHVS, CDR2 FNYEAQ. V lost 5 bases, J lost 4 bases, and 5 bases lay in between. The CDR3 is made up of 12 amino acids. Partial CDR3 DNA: TGTGCCAGCAGCCAAGGCACCGGGGAG. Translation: CASSQGTGE. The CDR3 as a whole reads CASSQGTGELFF.

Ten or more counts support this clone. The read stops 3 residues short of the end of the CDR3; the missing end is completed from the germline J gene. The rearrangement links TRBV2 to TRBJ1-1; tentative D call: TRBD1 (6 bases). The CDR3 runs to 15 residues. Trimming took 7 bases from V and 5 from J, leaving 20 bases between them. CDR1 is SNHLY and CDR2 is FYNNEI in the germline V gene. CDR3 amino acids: CASKWEAGAGTEAFF. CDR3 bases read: TGTGCCAGCAAATGGGAGGCAGGGGCCGGTACTGAA.

Incomplete CDR3 DNA: TGTGCCAGCAGCCCAACTCGTTTGGACTCGCCC. As protein: CASSPTRLDSP. The CDR3 reads in full as CASSPTRLDSPQHF. V gene TRBV7-9 combines with J gene TRBJ1-5; D is undetermined. Sequencing ends 3 residues short of the CDR3 end; the germline J gene provides the rest. Deletions cut 5 bases from V and 9 bases from J, with 17 bases between. Germline V gene sequence: CDR1 SEHNR, CDR2 FQNEAQ (reference sequence). The CDR3 is made up of 14 amino acids.

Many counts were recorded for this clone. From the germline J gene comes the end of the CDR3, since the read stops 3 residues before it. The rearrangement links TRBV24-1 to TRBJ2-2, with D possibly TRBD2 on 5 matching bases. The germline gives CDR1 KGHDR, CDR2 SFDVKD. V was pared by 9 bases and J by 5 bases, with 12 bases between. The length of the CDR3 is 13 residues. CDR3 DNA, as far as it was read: TGTGCCACCGAACTTAGCGTGACCGGGGAG. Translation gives CATELSVTGE. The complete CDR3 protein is CATELSVTGELFF.

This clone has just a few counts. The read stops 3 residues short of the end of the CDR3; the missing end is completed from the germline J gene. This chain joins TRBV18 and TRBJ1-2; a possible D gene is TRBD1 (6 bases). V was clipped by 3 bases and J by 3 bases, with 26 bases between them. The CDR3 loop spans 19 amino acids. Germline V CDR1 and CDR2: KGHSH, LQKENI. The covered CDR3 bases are TGTGCCAGCTCACCCCTAGACAGGTTACTTACTAGGGGACACTATGGC. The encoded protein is CASSPLDRLLTRGHYG. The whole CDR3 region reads CASSPLDRLLTRGHYGYTF. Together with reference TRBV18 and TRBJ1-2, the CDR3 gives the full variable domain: NAGVMQNPRHLVRRRGQEARLRCSPMKGHSHVYWYRQLPEEGLKFMVYLQKENIIDESGMPKERFSAEFPKEGPSILRIQQVVRGDSAAYFCASSPLDRLLTRGHYGYTFGSGTRLTVV.

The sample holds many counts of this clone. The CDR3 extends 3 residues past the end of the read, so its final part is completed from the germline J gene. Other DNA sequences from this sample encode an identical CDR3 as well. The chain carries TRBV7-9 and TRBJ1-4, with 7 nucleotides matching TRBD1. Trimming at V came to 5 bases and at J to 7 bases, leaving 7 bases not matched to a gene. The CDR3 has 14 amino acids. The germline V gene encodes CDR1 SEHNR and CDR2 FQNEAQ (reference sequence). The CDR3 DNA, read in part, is TGTGCCAGCAGCCGGCAGGGGGGCCGTGAAAAA. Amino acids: CASSRQGGREK. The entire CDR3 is CASSRQGGREKLFF.

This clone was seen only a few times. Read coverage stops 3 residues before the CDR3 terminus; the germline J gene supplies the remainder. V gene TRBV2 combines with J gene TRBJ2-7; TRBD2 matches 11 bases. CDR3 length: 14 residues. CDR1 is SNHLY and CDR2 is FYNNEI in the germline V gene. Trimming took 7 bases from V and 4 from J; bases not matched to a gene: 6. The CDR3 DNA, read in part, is TGTGCCAGCAACCTACTAGCGGGAGTTTACGAG. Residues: CASNLLAGVYE. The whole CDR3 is CASNLLAGVYEQYF.

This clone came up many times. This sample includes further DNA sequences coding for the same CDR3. Partial CDR3 DNA: TGTGCCAGCAGCGTACAGGGGGCTAACTATGGC. Protein product: CASSVQGANYG. The entire CDR3 protein reads CASSVQGANYGYTF. This chain connects TRBV7-2 to TRBJ1-2, with 8 bases fitting TRBD1. The read halts 3 residues ahead of the CDR3 end, with the missing end drawn from the germline J gene. The CDR3 is 14 amino acids. From germline, CDR1 is SGHTA and CDR2 FQGNSA. V lost 5 bases to trimming and J lost 0 bases; unmatched junction nucleotides: 2. The entire variable domain, with the rest obtained from reference TRBV7-2 and TRBJ1-2, is as follows: GAGVSQSPSNKVTEKGKDVELRCDPISGHTALYWYRQSLGQGLEFLIYFQGNSAPDKSGLPSDRFSAERTGGSVSTLTIQRTQQEDSAVYLCASSVQGANYGYTFGSGTRLTVV.

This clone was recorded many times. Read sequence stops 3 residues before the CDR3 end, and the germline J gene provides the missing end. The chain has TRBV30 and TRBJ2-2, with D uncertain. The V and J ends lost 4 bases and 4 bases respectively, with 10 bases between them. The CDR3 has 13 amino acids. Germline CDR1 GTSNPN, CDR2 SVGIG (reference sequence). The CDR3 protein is CAWNPQATGELFF. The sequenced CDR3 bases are TGTGCCTGGAACCCCCAAGCCACCGGGGAG.

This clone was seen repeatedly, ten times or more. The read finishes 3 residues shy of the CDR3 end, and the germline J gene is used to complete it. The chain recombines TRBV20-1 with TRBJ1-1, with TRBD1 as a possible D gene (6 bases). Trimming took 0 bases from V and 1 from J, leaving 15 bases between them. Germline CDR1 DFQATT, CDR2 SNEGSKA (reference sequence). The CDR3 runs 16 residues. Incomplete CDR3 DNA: TGCAGTGCTAGAGACGGCAGCAGGGGCACGAACACTGAA. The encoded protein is CSARDGSRGTNTE. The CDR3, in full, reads CSARDGSRGTNTEAFF.

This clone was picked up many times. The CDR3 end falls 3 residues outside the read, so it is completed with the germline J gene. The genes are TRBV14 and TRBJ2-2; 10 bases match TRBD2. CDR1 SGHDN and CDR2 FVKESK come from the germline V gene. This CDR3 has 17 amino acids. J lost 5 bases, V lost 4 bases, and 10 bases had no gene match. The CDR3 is CASSLVPGSGRTGELFF. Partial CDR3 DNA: TGTGCCAGCAGCCTTGTGCCCGGTAGCGGGAGGACCGGGGAG.

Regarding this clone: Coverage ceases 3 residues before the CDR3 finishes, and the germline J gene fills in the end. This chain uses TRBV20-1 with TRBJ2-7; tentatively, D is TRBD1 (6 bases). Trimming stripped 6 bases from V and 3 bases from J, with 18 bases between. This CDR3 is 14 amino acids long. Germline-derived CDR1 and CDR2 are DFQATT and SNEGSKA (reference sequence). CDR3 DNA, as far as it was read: TGCAGTGCCTACGACAGGTTGGGACACTACGAG. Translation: CSAYDRLGHYE. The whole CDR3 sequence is CSAYDRLGHYEQYF.

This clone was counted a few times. The CDR3 DNA, read in part, is TGTGCCAGCTCACCATCAGGGGGCTATCAGCCC. Protein product: CASSPSGGYQP. The complete CDR3 sequence is CASSPSGGYQPQHF. This sequence joins TRBV18 and TRBJ1-5; 8 nucleotides match TRBD1. The read terminates 3 residues before the CDR3 end, so the remaining end is supplied by the germline J gene. The CDR3 sequence is 14 residues long. From germline, CDR1 is KGHSH and CDR2 LQKENI. J lost 5 bases, V lost 2 bases, and 2 bases had no gene match.